Following are 20 T cell receptor beta chains from one sample sequenced in a study of T cell clonality in common variable immunodeficiency (dated by TCRdb to 2013 to 2016). Library generation was performed with the immunoSEQ multiplex PCR assay. In its TCRdb copy, this immuneACCESS table keeps in-frame sequences only and misses some clones. Where compared with another copy, unresolved V genes explain less than half of these, and the others have no known cause. Here the sample lists fewer than 65,000 clones, none seen once only. In total, the top ten clones hold about 0.85% of the sample. Sequencing was carried out using peripheral blood mononuclear cells. The source of these receptors is a person between 18 and 75 years old in good health.

Many counts were recorded for this clone. The sequenced CDR3 bases are TGTGCCAGCAGTGGACTCAGCACAGATACG. Translated: CASSGLSTDT. The full CDR3 reads CASSGLSTDTQYF. J is TRBJ2-3 and V is TRBV6-2 or TRBV6-3; a possible D gene is TRBD2 (5 bases). The read is 3 residues too short to cover the CDR3 end, so that end is filled in from the germline J gene. This CDR3 is built from 13 residues. The germline V and J ends were trimmed by 5 bases and 0 bases, with 6 bases remaining between them. The germline CDR1 and CDR2 sequences are MNHEY and SVGEGT.

This clone was seen many times. The read is 3 residues too short to cover the CDR3 end, so that end is filled in from the germline J gene. The V call is TRBV29-1, the J call TRBJ1-2, with D possibly TRBD1 on 5 matching bases. CDR3 size: 15 residues. Germline V gene sequence: CDR1 SQVTM, CDR2 ANQGSEA. V lost 6 bases and J 4 bases, leaving 21 bases between the germline ends. The CDR3 DNA, read in part, is TGCAGCGTGGGGGGGGGACTCTGGGGGAGCTATGGC. Translation gives CSVGGGLWGSYG. Given in full, the CDR3 is CSVGGGLWGSYGYTF.

The part of the CDR3 DNA that was read is TGTGCCAGCAGTTATTCGGGGGGGCCTACGGAGACC. Protein sequence: CASSYSGGPTET. The entire CDR3 protein is CASSYSGGPTETQYF. The gene calls are TRBV11-2 and TRBJ2-5, with TRBD2 identical over 8 bases. The read gets to within 3 residues of the CDR3 end, and the germline J gene fills in the rest. Germline loops: CDR1 SGHAT, CDR2 FQNNGV. V dropped 6 bases and J dropped 5; count of bases not matched to a gene: 11. This CDR3 is 15 amino acids long.

In its sample, this clone was seen a few times. Sequencing ends 3 residues short of the CDR3 end; the germline J gene provides the rest. The chain couples TRBV6-2 or TRBV6-3 to TRBJ2-3, with D possibly TRBD2 on 6 matching bases. Germline V lookup: CDR1 MNHEY, CDR2 SVGEGT. The CDR3 contains 13 residues. The CDR3 DNA, read in part, is TGTGCCAGCAGCCCCGGGGGAGATCAGCCG. Protein product: CASSPGGDQP. Given in full, the CDR3 is CASSPGGDQPQYF.

This clone was seen at least ten times. The read comes to an end 3 residues before the CDR3 does, leaving the germline J gene to fill in the end. V gene TRBV2 combines with J gene TRBJ2-5, with 10 positions matching TRBD2. CDR3 size: 16 residues. CDR1 and CDR2 (germline): SNHLY, FYNNEI. Trimming removed 5 bases from V and 4 bases from J; junction bases left unmatched: 10. CDR3 loop: CASSSSGGLVGETQYF. The DNA read from the CDR3 is TGTGCCAGCAGTTCTAGCGGGGGCCTCGTGGGAGAGACC.

Turning to this clone: Read data end 3 residues before the CDR3 end; the end is taken from the germline J gene. The genes are TRBV7-9 and TRBJ1-2, with 8 bases lining up with TRBD1. Germline CDR1 and CDR2: SEHNR and FQNEAQ (reference sequence). The CDR3 spans 14 residues. The CDR3 DNA, read in part, is TGTGCCAGCAGCCCGGACAGGGTCTCCTACGAC. It codes for CASSPDRVSYD. The full CDR3 protein reads CASSPDRVSYDYTF.

This clone was seen many times. The read is 3 residues too short to cover the CDR3 end, so that end is filled in from the germline J gene. This chain joins TRBV19 and TRBJ2-1, with 10 positions matching TRBD2. This CDR3 has 15 residues. V shed 3 bases, J shed 6 bases, and the junction held 5 bases outside the gene matches. In germline, CDR1 is LNHDA, CDR2 SQIVND (reference sequence). CDR3 protein: CASSMATSGRNEQFF. The CDR3 DNA, read in part, is TGTGCCAGTAGTATGGCGACTAGCGGGCGCAATGAG.

There are many counts of this clone. The read terminates 3 residues ahead of where the CDR3 ends, so the germline J gene completes it. The J gene is TRBJ1-1, the V gene TRBV18, with a weak D call TRBD1 (5 bases). This CDR3 region has 15 residues. V was cut by 3 bases and J by 5 bases, with 16 bases left in between. Looked up from germline, CDR1 is KGHSH and CDR2 is LQKENI. Incomplete CDR3 DNA: TGTGCCAGCTCACCTTCGGCCGGGGGGGTAACTGAA. This translates into CASSPSAGGVTE. The entire CDR3 protein is CASSPSAGGVTEAFF.

In the case of this clone: The read stops 3 residues short of the end of the CDR3; the missing end is completed from the germline J gene. The chain recombines TRBV7-2 with TRBJ1-2, with D perhaps TRBD1 (6 bases). The germline CDR1 and CDR2 sequences are SGHTA and FQGNSA. The CDR3 is 15 amino acids. Incomplete CDR3 DNA: TGTGCCAGCAGCAAAGACCGCGCGCGGGGGGCTACC. This translates into CASSKDRARGAT. In full, the CDR3 reads CASSKDRARGATYTF. Full variable domain (missing parts from reference TRBV7-2 and TRBJ1-2): GAGVSQSPSNKVTEKGKDVELRCDPISGHTALYWYRQSLGQGLEFLIYFQGNSAPDKSGLPSDRFSAERTGGSVSTLTIQRTQQEDSAVYLCASSKDRARGATYTFGSGTRLTVV.

This clone appeared many times. The CDR3 extends 3 residues past the end of the read, so its final part is completed from the germline J gene. This chain connects TRBV18 to TRBJ1-2; 7 bases agree with TRBD1. The CDR3 runs to 15 residues. Per germline, CDR1 KGHSH and CDR2 LQKENI. Losses at the gene ends were 3 bases for V and 6 bases for J; bases not matched to a gene: 10. CDR3 sequence: CASSPLREGADGYTF. CDR3 DNA, as far as it was read: TGTGCCAGCTCACCCCTCCGTGAGGGGGCGGATGGC.

This clone was counted many times. The CDR3 is cut off 3 residues early in the read; its end comes from the germline J gene. The chain couples TRBV9 to TRBJ2-5, with a tentative D call TRBD2 (6 bases). Per germline, CDR1 SGDLS and CDR2 YYNGEE. This CDR3 region has 15 residues. Trimming took off 2 bases at V and 6 bases at J, with 17 bases between the two ends. The CDR3 bases that were read are TGTGCCAGCAGCGTTCCCCGGGACTTCAACCAGACC. Translation: CASSVPRDFNQT. The whole CDR3 protein is CASSVPRDFNQTQYF.

This clone has at least ten counts. The sequenced fragment ends 3 residues before the CDR3 boundary, so the rest is inferred from the germline J gene. The chain links TRBV20-1 to TRBJ1-1; D is ambiguous. Germline CDR1 reads DFQATT; CDR2 reads SNEGSKA (reference sequence). This CDR3 is 13 amino acids long. The CDR3 loop reads CSARDAFEFPAFF. The sequenced part of the CDR3 DNA is TGCAGTGCTAGAGATGCGTTTGAGTTTCCG.

This clone was counted at least ten times. The CDR3 goes on 3 residues after the read ends, and that part is filled in from the germline J gene. This chain links TRBV18 with TRBJ2-5; D gene ambiguous. V lost 5 bases, J lost 7 bases, and 11 bases lay in between. Germline CDR1 reads KGHSH; CDR2 reads LQKENI. The CDR3 has 12 amino acids. The CDR3 region is CASSFPSGTQYF. The covered CDR3 bases are TGTGCCAGCTCATTCCCCTCGGGGACC.

There are many counts of this clone. The read stops 3 residues short of the end of the CDR3; the missing end is completed from the germline J gene. In the same sample, other DNA sequences code for this CDR3. The J gene is TRBJ2-5, the V gene TRBV5-1; unclear D gene. The V gene's germline CDR1 is SGHRS and CDR2 YFSETQ. The CDR3 has 11 residues. Trimming pared 3 bases from V and 5 bases from J, leaving 5 bases between. The CDR3 bases that were read are TGCGCCAGCAGCTCACAGGAGACC. This codes for CASSSQET. The entire CDR3 is CASSSQETQYF.

This clone was observed at least ten times. The read is 3 residues too short to cover the CDR3 end, so that end is filled in from the germline J gene. The chain couples TRBV30 to TRBJ1-1; D is perhaps TRBD1 (5 bases). The germline V gene encodes CDR1 GTSNPN and CDR2 SVGIG (reference sequence). The CDR3 spans 14 residues. Trimming stripped 0 bases from V and 0 bases from J, with 8 bases between. CDR3 bases read: TGTGCCTGGAGTGTCGACAGCATGAACACTGAA. Amino acid sequence: CAWSVDSMNTE. The full CDR3 is CAWSVDSMNTEAFF.

This clone was seen at least ten times. The read is 3 residues too short to cover the CDR3 end, so that end is filled in from the germline J gene. The chain has TRBV6-2 or TRBV6-3 and TRBJ1-1, with TRBD1 identical over 10 bases. This CDR3 has 15 amino acids. Per the germline V gene, CDR1 is MNHEY and CDR2 is SVGEGT. The V segment lost 6 bases and the J segment 6 bases; nucleotides outside the gene matches: 10. The CDR3 DNA, read in part, is TGTGCCAGCAGGGGGGACAGGGGAGGTTCGGCTGAA. Its protein product is CASRGDRGGSAE. The full CDR3 reads CASRGDRGGSAEAFF.

In this sample, this clone turned up many times. Sequencing ends 3 residues short of the CDR3 end; the germline J gene provides the rest. The chain combines TRBV6-1 with TRBJ2-7; unclear D gene. The CDR3 is made up of 15 amino acids. The V and J ends lost 0 bases and 1 base respectively, with 10 bases between them. The germline V gene encodes CDR1 MNHNS and CDR2 SASEGT. The CDR3 loop is CASSEAHFVSYEQYF. The CDR3 DNA, read in part, is TGTGCCAGCAGTGAAGCTCACTTTGTATCCTACGAG.

This clone was counted ten times or more. The read terminates 3 residues before the CDR3 end, so the remaining end is supplied by the germline J gene. The chain carries TRBV27 and TRBJ2-1; D unclear. Germline V lookup: CDR1 MNHEY, CDR2 SMNVEV (reference sequence). V was clipped by 4 bases and J by 9 bases, with 13 bases between them. The CDR3 is 13 residues long. CDR3 sequence reads: CASSWSAGVEQFF. The part of the CDR3 DNA that was read is TGTGCCAGCAGTTGGTCCGCAGGCGTTGAG.

This clone was seen repeatedly, ten times or more. With the read ending 3 residues before the CDR3 end, the germline J gene is used to fill in that end. This chain links TRBV5-1 with TRBJ2-1; 9 nucleotides agree with TRBD2. V lost 2 bases and J lost 7; bases outside the gene matches: 4. Germline CDR1 is SGHRS and CDR2 is YFSETQ. The CDR3 extends over 14 amino acids. The chain's CDR3 is CASSFETSGNEQFF. The covered CDR3 bases are TGCGCCAGCAGCTTTGAGACTAGCGGAAATGAG.

For this clone: The observed sequence ends 3 residues before the CDR3 terminus, with the missing tail filled in from the germline J gene. The rearrangement links TRBV7-9 to TRBJ2-4, with 8 nucleotides matching TRBD1. The germline V gene has CDR1 SEHNR and CDR2 FQNEAQ (reference sequence). CDR3 size: 13 residues. The CDR3 DNA, read in part, is TGTGCCAGCAGCGCTGACAGGGGCCATGGT. Amino acid sequence: CASSADRGHG. The CDR3 reads in full as CASSADRGHGQYF.